A selection of T cell receptor beta chains follows, all from one sample in a study of T-cell reconstitution after alpha-beta-depleted transplantation in children. TCRdb used MiXCR to reprocess the PCR reads, holding one entry per CDR3 protein. The repertoire holds more than 500,000 distinct CDR3 sequences, with roughly an eighth as singletons. This sample comprised PBMCs, mostly from graft donor cells, obtained 180 days after TCRalphabeta/CD19-depleted stem cell transplant. The receptor set was obtained from a female patient aged 2 to 10 who had a stem cell transplant for aplastic anemia, so the T cells may come from the graft donor. CDR3s include the opening cysteine and the closing phenylalanine or tryptophan. The order of the fields is V gene, D gene, J gene, clone size, CDR3 DNA, CDR3 protein. The D gene is left open where the match is weak. Rows may omit the clone size; those that give it use once, few, many or a size class.

>TRBV9|.|TRBJ2-3|few
TGTGCCAGCAGCGTAGAGCCCCCGGATACGCAGTATTTT
CASSVEPPDTQYF
>TRBV12-3/TRBV12-4|TRBD1|TRBJ2-2|.
TGTGCCAGCAGTTTCAGGACAGGGGTGGGGGAGCTGTTTTTT
CASSFRTGVGELFF
>TRBV9|.|TRBJ2-3|few
TGTGCCAGCAGCGTAGTCTCGGAAGATACGCAGTATTTT
CASSVVSEDTQYF
>TRBV7-7|TRBD2|TRBJ2-1|.
TGTGCCAGCAGTAGAAGACTAGCGCCCAACAATGAGCAGTTCTTC
CASSRRLAPNNEQFF
>TRBV27|TRBD1|TRBJ2-4|few
TGTGCCAGCAGCCAACAGGGGGCGTCCAAAAACATTCAGTACTTC
CASSQQGASKNIQYF
>TRBV7-2|TRBD2|TRBJ2-1|many
TGTGCCAGCAGCTTAGCGTCCCCTCTAGCGGGAGTCAATGAGCAGTTCTTC
CASSLASPLAGVNEQFF
>TRBV18|TRBD2|TRBJ2-5|many
TGTGCCAGCTCGCCTCTGACTAGCGGGGGATCGTACCAAGAGACCCAGTACTTC
CASSPLTSGGSYQETQYF
>TRBV28|.|TRBJ1-6|.
TGTGCCAGCAGCGGGGCAGGGGTATATAATTCACCCCTCCACTTT
CASSGAGVYNSPLHF
>TRBV18|.|TRBJ2-1|.
TGTGCCAGCTCACCAGGGGCAGGGGGGGCTTACAATGAGCAGTTCTTC
CASSPGAGGAYNEQFF
>TRBV19|TRBD2|TRBJ2-3|few
TGTGCCAGTAGCCTATATGGACTAGCGGGAACTTCGGATACGCAGTATTTT
CASSLYGLAGTSDTQYF
>TRBV28|TRBD2|TRBJ2-3|few
TGTGCCAGCAGTACCCCCTGGCTAGCGGGAGAGCCAGATACGCAGTATTTT
CASSTPWLAGEPDTQYF
>TRBV7-9|.|TRBJ2-7|few
TGTGCCAGCAGCTTCCTGGGGCCATTCTCCTACGAGCAGTACTTC
CASSFLGPFSYEQYF
>TRBV18|.|TRBJ2-3|.
TGTGCCAGCTACCCGAGGGGCACAGATACGCAGTATTTT
CASYPRGTDTQYF
>TRBV19|.|TRBJ2-1|.
TGTGCCAGTAGTATAGCCGGTGCAGGGCCGGGCAATGAGCAGTTCTTC
CASSIAGAGPGNEQFF
>TRBV10-3|.|TRBJ2-2|many
TGTGCCATCAGACAGGGATCGAACACCGGGGAGCTGTTTTTT
CAIRQGSNTGELFF
>TRBV7-9|.|TRBJ2-1|.
TGTGCCAGCAGCGAGTGGGGACGACTGAATGAGCAGTTCTTC
CASSEWGRLNEQFF
>TRBV5-1|.|TRBJ2-4|.
TGCGCCAGCAGCACCCGGACAGGAGGGCAAAACATTCAGTACTTC
CASSTRTGGQNIQYF
>TRBV29-1|.|TRBJ2-7|many
TGCAGCGTTAAGATATTAGGGCGCTACGAGCAGTACTTC
CSVKILGRYEQYF
>TRBV12-3/TRBV12-4|.|TRBJ2-7|many
TGTGCCAGCAGTTTCGGGGCGGGACCCTCCTACGAGCAGTACTTC
CASSFGAGPSYEQYF
>TRBV2|.|TRBJ1-5|many
TGTGCCAGCAGTTACAGGGTAGGGCAGCCCCAGCATTTT
CASSYRVGQPQHF
>TRBV4-3|.|TRBJ2-7|.
TGCGCCAGCAGCCAAGAGACTAGAATCTACGAGCAGTACTTC
CASSQETRIYEQYF
>TRBV7-6|TRBD2|TRBJ2-1|.
TGTGCCAGCAGCCCGCGGGGGGTGGGAGGGACCTACAATGAGCAGTTCTTC
CASSPRGVGGTYNEQFF
>TRBV6-5|.|TRBJ2-1|.
TGTGCCAGCACCCAATTCAATGAGCAGTTCTTC
CASTQFNEQFF
>TRBV29-1|TRBD2|TRBJ2-1|.
TGCAGCGTCTGGGCTAGCGGGAGTGATGAGCAGTTCTTC
CSVWASGSDEQFF
>TRBV20-1|TRBD2|TRBJ2-5|.
TGCAGTGCTAGTCATCCCCGGGTACTAGCGGGGCAAGAGACCCAGTACTTC
CSASHPRVLAGQETQYF
>TRBV20-1|TRBD1|TRBJ1-3|.
TGCAGTGCTAGAGAACGGGCAGGGGGCGGTGGAAACACCATATATTTT
CSARERAGGGGNTIYF
>TRBV6-5|.|TRBJ2-5|few
TGTGCCAGCAGTTACGCAGGGGCCGCTGGGTGGAGAGAGACCCAGTACTTC
CASSYAGAAGWRETQYF
>TRBV7-9|.|TRBJ2-7|.
TGTGCCAGCAGCTTAGGGGACGGGAATGCCTACGAGCAGTACTTC
CASSLGDGNAYEQYF
>TRBV4-3|.|TRBJ1-4|few
TGCGCCAGCAGCCCCCGAAAGGTGCGCGCTAATGAAAAACTGTTTTTT
CASSPRKVRANEKLFF
>TRBV20-1|.|TRBJ2-5|.
TGCAGTGCGACCCTTATGGGGAAGGGAGAGACCCAGTACTTC
CSATLMGKGETQYF
>TRBV9|TRBD1|TRBJ2-6|few
TGTGCCAGCAGGGCCAGGGGGTCCGGGGCCAACGGCCTGACTTTC
CASRARGSGANGLTF
>TRBV30|.|TRBJ2-3|once
TGTGCCTGGAGTGTACCCAGCGGTAGCACAGATACGCAGTATTTT
CAWSVPSGSTDTQYF
>TRBV7-8|.|TRBJ2-1|few
TGTGCCAGCAGCTACCGACGGGACCTGTGGAATGAGCAGTTCTTC
CASSYRRDLWNEQFF
>TRBV6-2/TRBV6-3|.|TRBJ2-1|few
TGTGCCAGCAGTAACACCCGGAGTAGCGGTGAGCAGTTCTTC
CASSNTRSSGEQFF
>TRBV12-3/TRBV12-4|TRBD2|TRBJ2-7|.
TGTGCCAGCAGCGTCCGGACTAGCTCCTACGAGCAGTACTTC
CASSVRTSSYEQYF
>TRBV15|.|TRBJ1-4|few
TGTGCCACCAGTGGGTGGGGAAGGAATGAAAAACTGTTTTTT
CATSGWGRNEKLFF
>TRBV5-1|.|TRBJ2-1|.
TGCGCCAGCTCCCGGACCCACCCGTACAATGAGCAGTTCTTC
CASSRTHPYNEQFF
>TRBV9|.|TRBJ1-1|.
TGTGCCAGCAGCGCCAACAGGGAGACTGAAGCTTTCTTT
CASSANRETEAFF
>TRBV15|.|TRBJ1-1|many
TGTGCCACCAGCAGAGATTGGAATGAAGCTTTCTTT
CATSRDWNEAFF
>TRBV7-9|.|TRBJ2-7|.
TGTGCCAGCAGCTCGGTACAGGACAAAGGGCTCGAGCAGTACTTC
CASSSVQDKGLEQYF
>TRBV19|TRBD2|TRBJ2-7|.
TGTGCCAGTAGTCGGATAGCGGGAGAAGGAGAGCAGTACTTC
CASSRIAGEGEQYF
>TRBV6-2/TRBV6-3|TRBD1|TRBJ2-2|few
TGTGCCAGCAGTCCTCCGACAGGGGGCCGTACCGGGGAGCTGTTTTTT
CASSPPTGGRTGELFF
>TRBV6-1|.|TRBJ1-5|.
TGTGCCAGCACCCTGGACAGATACTCCAATCAGCCCCAGCATTTT
CASTLDRYSNQPQHF
>TRBV4-3|.|TRBJ2-1|.
TGCGCCAGCAGCCCCCTCGACAGCTCCTACAATGAGCAGTTCTTC
CASSPLDSSYNEQFF
>TRBV6-2/TRBV6-3|.|TRBJ1-2|.
TGTGCCAGCAGGAGAGGGGGGGGGCGCGACCCTGGCTACACCTTC
CASRRGGGRDPGYTF
>TRBV18|.|TRBJ2-5|few
TGTGCCAGCTCAAATCTGGTGGGGGTCCAAGAGACCCAGTACTTC
CASSNLVGVQETQYF
>TRBV5-1|TRBD2|TRBJ2-3|few
TGCGCCAGCAGCTTGGAGGGGACTAGCGGGAGGCACAGGGATACGCAGTATTTT
CASSLEGTSGRHRDTQYF
>TRBV10-3|TRBD2|TRBJ2-1|.
TGTGCCATCAGCGGACTAGCGGGAGTAGAGCAGTTCTTC
CAISGLAGVEQFF
>TRBV24-1|.|TRBJ2-1|.
TGTGCCACCAGCCGGCGAACACTACAGGGTAATGAGCAGTTCTTC
CATSRRTLQGNEQFF
>TRBV12-3/TRBV12-4|.|TRBJ2-7|.
TGTGCCAGCAGTTTATGGCAAGCCTACGAGCAGTACTTC
CASSLWQAYEQYF
>TRBV5-6|.|TRBJ1-1|once
TGTGCCAGCAGCTCAGGGGTCCTCCCTGAAGCTTTCTTT
CASSSGVLPEAFF
>TRBV6-5|TRBD2|TRBJ2-1|once
TGTGCCAGCAGTTACTCGACTAGCGGGAGGGCCAATGAGCAGTTCTTC
CASSYSTSGRANEQFF
>TRBV19|.|TRBJ1-2|.
TGTGCCAGTAGTAGAAGCCCCAATACACCCAACTATGGCTACACCTTC
CASSRSPNTPNYGYTF
>TRBV6-2/TRBV6-3|.|TRBJ1-5|.
TGTGCCAGCAGTTACGCGACAGGTCCCTACAATCAGCCCCAGCATTTT
CASSYATGPYNQPQHF
>TRBV3-1|.|TRBJ2-5|few
TGTGCCATAGGTCAGGGAACCCAAGAGACCCAGTACTTC
CAIGQGTQETQYF
>TRBV7-2|.|TRBJ2-1|.
TGTGCCAGCAGAATGACAGGCTGGGAATACAATGAGCAGTTCTTC
CASRMTGWEYNEQFF
>TRBV27|.|TRBJ1-2|.
TGTGCCAGCAGTGCCCCGGGACGGTCCTATGGCTACACCTTC
CASSAPGRSYGYTF